This T cell receptor (beta chain) derives from a study of control samples from healthy donors and cancer patients. Here immunoSEQ multiplex PCR was the method, and the copy in TCRdb shows in-frame clones only, minus some. This sample carries about 180,000 clones, about 90% of them seen once, and the ten largest clones take about 1.4%. The CDR3 runs 13 residues. Germline V gives CDR1 SQVTM, CDR2 ANQGSEA. The sequencing input was blood. This sequence joins TRBV29-1 and TRBJ2-1, with D tentatively TRBD2 (6 bases). This TCR derives from a woman aged 45-59 years in good health. The CDR3 is CSEFRVGGHEQFF. CDR3 coding DNA: TGCAGTGAATTCAGAGTGGGAGGACATGAGCAGTTCTTC.